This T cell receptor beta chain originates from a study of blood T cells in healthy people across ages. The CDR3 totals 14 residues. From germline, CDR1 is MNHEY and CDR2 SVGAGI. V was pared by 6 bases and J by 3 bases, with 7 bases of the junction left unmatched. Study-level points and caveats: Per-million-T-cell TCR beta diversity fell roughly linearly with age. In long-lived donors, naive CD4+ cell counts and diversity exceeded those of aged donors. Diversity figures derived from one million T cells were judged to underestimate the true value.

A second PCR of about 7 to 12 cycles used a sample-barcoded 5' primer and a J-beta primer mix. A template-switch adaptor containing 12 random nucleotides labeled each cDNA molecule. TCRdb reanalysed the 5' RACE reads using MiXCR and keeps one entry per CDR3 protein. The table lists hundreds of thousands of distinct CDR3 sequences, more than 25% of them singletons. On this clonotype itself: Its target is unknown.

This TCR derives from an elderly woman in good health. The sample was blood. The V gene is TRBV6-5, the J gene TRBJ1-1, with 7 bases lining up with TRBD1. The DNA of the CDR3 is TGTGCCAGCAGGCCCCCAGGGGGGTACACTGAAGCTTTCTTT. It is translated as CASRPPGGYTEAFF.